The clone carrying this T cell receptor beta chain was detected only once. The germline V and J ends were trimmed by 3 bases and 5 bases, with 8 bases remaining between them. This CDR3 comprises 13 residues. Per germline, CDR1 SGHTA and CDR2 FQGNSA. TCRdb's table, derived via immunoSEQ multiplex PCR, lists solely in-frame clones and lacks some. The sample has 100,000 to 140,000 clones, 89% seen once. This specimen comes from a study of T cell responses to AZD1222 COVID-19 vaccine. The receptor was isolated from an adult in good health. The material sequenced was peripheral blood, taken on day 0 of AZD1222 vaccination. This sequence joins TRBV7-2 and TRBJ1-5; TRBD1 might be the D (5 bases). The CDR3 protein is CASSLWGDQPQHF. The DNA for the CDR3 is TGTGCCAGCAGCTTGTGGGGGGATCAGCCCCAGCATTTT.